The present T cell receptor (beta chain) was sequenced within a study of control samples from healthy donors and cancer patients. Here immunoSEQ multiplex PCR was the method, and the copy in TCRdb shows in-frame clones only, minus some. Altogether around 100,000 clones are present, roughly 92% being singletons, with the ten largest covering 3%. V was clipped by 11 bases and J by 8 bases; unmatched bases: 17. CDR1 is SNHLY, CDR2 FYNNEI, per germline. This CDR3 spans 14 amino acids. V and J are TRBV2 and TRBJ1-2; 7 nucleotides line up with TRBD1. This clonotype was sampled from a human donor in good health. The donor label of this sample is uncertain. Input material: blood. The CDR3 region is CASLGGRGSEGYTF. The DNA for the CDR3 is TGTGCCTCCCTTGGGGGCAGGGGGTCGGAGGGCTACACCTTC.